This T cell receptor beta chain was retrieved from a study of blood T cell repertoires in COVID-19. As for the study in general: T cells, B-cell-depleted T cells, or PBMCs supplied cDNA or gDNA.

In the authors' methods: Estimates of nucleated cell counts were drawn from the amplification of reference gene primers. Assay used: immunoSEQ multiplex PCR; TCRdb lists only in-frame clones, some missing. D and trimming come from the DNA, and the V and J calls and clone size come from that table. Found here are 65,000 to 75,000 clones, roughly 84% of them singletons; the top ten hold 35% to 50%. This clone has just a few counts. CDR3 size: 14 residues. Germline V lookup: CDR1 KGHDR, CDR2 SFDVKD. The V end lost 1 base, the J end lost 7 bases, and 12 bases lay between the germline ends. Sequencing used peripheral blood. V usage is TRBV24-1 and J usage is TRBJ1-2; no clear D gene. This TCR was sampled from a man older than 75 with acute or convalescent COVID-19. The CDR3 nucleotides are TGTGCCACCAGTGATTTATTACGAGACACTGGCTACACCTTC. Translated: CATSDLLRDTGYTF.